Described below is a single T cell receptor (beta chain) sequence and its context. Enrolled through a virtual design, the participants were between about 18 and 100 years of age and came from fewer than 30 US areas. Participant-given clinical history determined each cohort assignment. This CDR3 has 14 residues. The ends lost 2 bases at V and 1 base at J; junction bases unmatched: 2. Per germline, CDR1 WNHNN and CDR2 SYGVQD (reference sequence). The data originate from a study of blood T cell repertoires in COVID-19. Study background: The United States, Italy and Spain supplied acute and convalescent COVID-19 samples. Nucleic acid was either cDNA or gDNA, and it came from T cells, B-cell-depleted T cells, or PBMCs.

TCRdb's table, derived via immunoSEQ multiplex PCR, lists solely in-frame clones and lacks some. The sample carries a few hundred thousand clones, roughly 90% recorded once. This clonotype was obtained from a man aged 18 to 29 with acute COVID-19. The specimen sequenced was PBMCs or T cells enriched from blood (not recorded which). The V call is TRBV10-1, the J call TRBJ2-7; 7 nucleotides align to TRBD1. CDR3 amino acids: CASSELGQSYEQYF. CDR3 coding DNA: TGCGCCAGCAGTGAGCTGGGACAGTCCTACGAGCAGTACTTC.